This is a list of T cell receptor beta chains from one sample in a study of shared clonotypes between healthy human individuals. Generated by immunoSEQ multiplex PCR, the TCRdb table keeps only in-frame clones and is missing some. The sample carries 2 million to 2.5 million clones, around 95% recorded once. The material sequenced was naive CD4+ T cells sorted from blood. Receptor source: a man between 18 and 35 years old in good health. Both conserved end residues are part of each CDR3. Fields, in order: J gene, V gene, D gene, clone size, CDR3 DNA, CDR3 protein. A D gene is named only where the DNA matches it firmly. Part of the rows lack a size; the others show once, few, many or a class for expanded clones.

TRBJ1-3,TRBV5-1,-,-,TGCGCCAGCAGCTTGTCGCCACAAGACTCTGGAAACACCATATATTTT,CASSLSPQDSGNTIYF
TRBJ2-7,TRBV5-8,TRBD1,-,TGTGCCAGCAGCTTAGGGGCCGGGCGGACAGGGTCAGTCGAGCAGTACTTC,CASSLGAGRTGSVEQYF
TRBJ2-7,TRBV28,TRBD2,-,TGTGCCAGCGTACCGGGGGGTCGACACGAGCAGTACTTC,CASVPGGRHEQYF
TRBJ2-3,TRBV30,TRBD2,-,TGTGCCTGGAAGAGAACGGGGCGGGGGAGCACAGATACGCAGTATTTT,CAWKRTGRGSTDTQYF
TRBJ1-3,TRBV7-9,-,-,TGTGCCAGCAGCTTTATAGGAGCAACCGGAAACACCATATATTTT,CASSFIGATGNTIYF
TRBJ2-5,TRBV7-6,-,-,TGTGCCAGCAGCTCCCTAAGAGGCCAAGAGACCCAGTACTTC,CASSSLRGQETQYF
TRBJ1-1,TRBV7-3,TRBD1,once,TGTGCCAGCAGATCACAGGGGGGCATGAACACTGAAGCTTTCTTT,CASRSQGGMNTEAFF
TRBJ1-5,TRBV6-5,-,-,TGTGCCAGCAGTTACCGATCTCCAGGCGGTCTGCCCCAGCATTTT,CASSYRSPGGLPQHF
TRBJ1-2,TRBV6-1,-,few,TGTGCCAGCAGTGAGCTTGCAGGAATGGGGGTGACCTTC,CASSELAGMGVTF
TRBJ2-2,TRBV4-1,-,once,TGCGCCAGCAGCCAAGTCCAGGGAATGGGCGGGGAGCTGTTTTTT,CASSQVQGMGGELFF
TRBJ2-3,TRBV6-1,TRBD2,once,TGTGCCAGCAGATCTAGCGGGGAAATCTTAGATACGCAGTATTTT,CASRSSGEILDTQYF
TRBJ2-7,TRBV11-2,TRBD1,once,TGTGCCAGCAGCTCAGCATCGGGACAGGGGGCCTACGAGCAGTACTTC,CASSSASGQGAYEQYF
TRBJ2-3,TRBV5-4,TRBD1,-,TGTGCCAGCAGCTTAAGGACAGGGGGACCCGATACGCAGTATTTT,CASSLRTGGPDTQYF
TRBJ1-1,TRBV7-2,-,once,TGTGCCAGCAGCTTAGTAGCTTCAGAGGGGACTGAAGCTTTCTTT,CASSLVASEGTEAFF
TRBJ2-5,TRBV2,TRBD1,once,TGTGCCAGCAGCCTCCATGAAGTACAGGGGGACGAGACCCAGTACTTC,CASSLHEVQGDETQYF
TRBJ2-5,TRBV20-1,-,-,TGCAGTGCTAGCTCCAGTGAGACCCAGTACTTC,CSASSSETQYF
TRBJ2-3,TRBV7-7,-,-,TGTGCTAGCAGCTTAGGGGATCGAGTCGCAGATACGCAGTATTTT,CASSLGDRVADTQYF
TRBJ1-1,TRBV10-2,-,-,TGCGCCAGCGGGGAGACATGGAACACTGAAGCTTTCTTT,CASGETWNTEAFF
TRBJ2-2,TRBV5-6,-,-,TGTGCCAGCAGCTTGATCAGCCACACCGAGGGGGCCGGGGAGCTGTTTTTT,CASSLISHTEGAGELFF
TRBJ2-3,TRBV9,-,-,TGTGCCAGCAGCGTGCCGGGACTGGCTAGCACAGATACGCAGTATTTT,CASSVPGLASTDTQYF
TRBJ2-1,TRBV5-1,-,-,TGCGCCAGCAGCTTAGACGGAGCTCTAAATGAGCAGTTCTTC,CASSLDGALNEQFF
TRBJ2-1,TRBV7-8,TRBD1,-,TGTGCCAGCAGCTTCCGTAGAGGGGACAGGGTAATCTTC,CASSFRRGDRVIF
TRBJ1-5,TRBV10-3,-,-,TGTGCCATCAGTGAGGGTCTCACGGTGGGTCAGCCCCAGCATTTT,CAISEGLTVGQPQHF
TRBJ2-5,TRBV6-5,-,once,TGTGCCAGCAGTTACTTTGTGGGAGAGACCCAGTACTTC,CASSYFVGETQYF
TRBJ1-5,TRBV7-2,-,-,TGTGCCAGCAGTCTTTGGGGGGCCTCTCAGCCCCAGCATTTT,CASSLWGASQPQHF
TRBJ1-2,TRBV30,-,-,TGTGCCTGGAGTGTACCAGGGTCTGGCTACACCTTC,CAWSVPGSGYTF
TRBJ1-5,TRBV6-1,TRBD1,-,TGTGCCAGCAGGGAAGTACAGGGGGGCTTAGGACAGCCCCAGCATTTT,CASREVQGGLGQPQHF
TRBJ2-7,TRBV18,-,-,TGTGCCAGCTCACCACCGGTGGGACATCCCGAGCAGTACTTC,CASSPPVGHPEQYF
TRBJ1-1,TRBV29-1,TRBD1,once,TGCAGCGTTCATAAAGACAGGGTAATAGGGGCTGAAGCTTTCTTT,CSVHKDRVIGAEAFF
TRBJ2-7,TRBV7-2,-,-,TGTGCCAGCAGCCCGGGGCTGGACAGCTCCTACGAGCAGTACTTC,CASSPGLDSSYEQYF
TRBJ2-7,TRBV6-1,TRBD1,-,TGTGCCAGCAGTGAACGGACAGGGCAAACCTACGAGCAGTACTTC,CASSERTGQTYEQYF
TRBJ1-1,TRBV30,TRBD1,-,TGTGCCTGGAGCCCGGGACAGGTGAACACTGAAGCTTTCTTT,CAWSPGQVNTEAFF